One sample yielded the 7 T cell receptor beta chains listed below, sequenced in a study of blood T cell repertoires in COVID-19. Using immunoSEQ multiplex PCR, the repertoire was profiled, and TCRdb retains in-frame clones only, with some absent. This table holds roughly 160,000 clones, 80% to 85% found once. The sequenced sample consisted of PBMCs or T cells enriched from blood (not recorded which). The source is a woman aged 60-70 years who had recovered from COVID-19.

The rearrangement uses TRBV18 and TRBJ2-1; 11 bases align to TRBD1. With V trimmed by 4 bases and J by 3 bases, 2 bases remained unmatched. The CDR3 runs 15 residues. Germline-derived CDR1 and CDR2 are KGHSH and LQKENI. CDR3 DNA: TGTGCCAGCTCACGGGGACAGGGGGTCTACAATGAGCAGTTCTTC. Translation gives CASSRGQGVYNEQFF.

This sequence joins TRBV18 and TRBJ2-2, with 12 nucleotides matching TRBD2. Germline lookup yields CDR1 KGHSH and CDR2 LQKENI. The junction had 11 bases not matched to a gene; V was cut back by 6 bases and J by 6 bases. This CDR3 is 17 amino acids long. CDR3 sequence: CASSAQTSGSKAGELFF. As DNA, the CDR3 is TGTGCCAGCTCGGCCCAGACTAGCGGGAGTAAGGCCGGGGAGCTGTTTTTT.

With regard to this clone: One base separates it from a far larger clone, so it is likely a read error. The J gene is TRBJ2-7, the V gene TRBV28; 10 positions match TRBD1. Germline trimming cut 1 base from V and 2 bases from J; bases unmatched to any gene: 2. Germline V gene sequence: CDR1 MDHEN, CDR2 SYDVKM. This CDR3 contains 15 residues. CDR3 sequence (DNA): TGTGCCAGCAGTTTATTTGGGACAGGGGCCTACGAGCAGTACTTC. Residues: CASSLFGTGAYEQYF.

The chain uses TRBV6-1 and TRBJ1-4; 11 nucleotides match TRBD1. The CDR3 covers 17 residues. V was pared by 0 bases and J by 9 bases, with 9 bases of the junction left unmatched. Germline V gene sequence: CDR1 MNHNS, CDR2 SASEGT. The CDR3 here is CASSEARDRTGGKKLFF. The CDR3 DNA reads as TGTGCCAGCAGTGAAGCGAGGGATCGGACAGGGGGCAAAAAACTGTTTTTT.

This clone appeared a few times. This chain joins TRBV28 and TRBJ1-1, with a tentative D call TRBD1 (5 bases). From germline, CDR1 is MDHEN and CDR2 SYDVKM. V lost 4 bases and J 5 bases, leaving 17 bases between the germline ends. The CDR3 contains 15 residues. The CDR3 DNA sequence: TGTGCCAGCAGTTATGGACTGACCGGGGGAACTGAAGCTTTCTTT. It yields the protein CASSYGLTGGTEAFF.

The rearrangement links TRBV6-5 to TRBJ1-6; 9 nucleotides line up with TRBD1. The J segment lost 9 bases and the V segment lost 1 base, leaving 4 bases of the junction unmatched. The CDR3 spans 15 residues. Germline lookup yields CDR1 MNHEY and CDR2 SVGAGI. The CDR3 bases are TGTGCCAGCAGTTACTTCCGGGACAGGGCTTCACCCCTCCACTTT. Translating gives CASSYFRDRASPLHF.

This chain links TRBV1 with TRBJ2-7; no DNA check was done on the table's D call, TRBD1. TRBV1 is noted as a pseudogene. The CDR3 totals 15 residues. CDR3 protein: CTSSTRKDSAYEQYF. DNA for the CDR3: TGCACCAGCAGTACTAGAAAGGACAGCGCTTACGAGCAGTACTTC.